This TCR beta chain derives from a study of blood T cells in healthy people across ages. The study, taken as a whole, reports: Older age went with lower TCR beta diversity per million T cells, in a roughly linear way. Expanded clonotype shifts may have been confounded, as the donors had an unknown CMV status.

Together with a sample-barcoded 5' primer, a J-beta primer mix was included in a second PCR lasting roughly 6 to 12 cycles. TCRdb itself ran the 5' RACE reads through MiXCR, one entry per CDR3 protein. This sample has some 700,000 distinct CDR3 sequences, with about 40% found just once. The CDR3 covers 14 residues. CDR1 and CDR2 from the germline V gene are LNHNV and YYDKDF (reference sequence). V lost 8 bases and J lost 1; bases outside the gene matches: 7. As regards this clonotype: The antigen remains undetermined.

Sequencing was performed on blood. The receptor comes from a woman aged 55-75 years in good health. The chain links TRBV15 to TRBJ2-5; TRBD2 matches at 7 bases. CDR3 coding DNA: TGTGCCACCGCGGGCGGGAGTGTCCAAGAGACCCAGTACTTC. Encoded protein: CATAGGSVQETQYF.